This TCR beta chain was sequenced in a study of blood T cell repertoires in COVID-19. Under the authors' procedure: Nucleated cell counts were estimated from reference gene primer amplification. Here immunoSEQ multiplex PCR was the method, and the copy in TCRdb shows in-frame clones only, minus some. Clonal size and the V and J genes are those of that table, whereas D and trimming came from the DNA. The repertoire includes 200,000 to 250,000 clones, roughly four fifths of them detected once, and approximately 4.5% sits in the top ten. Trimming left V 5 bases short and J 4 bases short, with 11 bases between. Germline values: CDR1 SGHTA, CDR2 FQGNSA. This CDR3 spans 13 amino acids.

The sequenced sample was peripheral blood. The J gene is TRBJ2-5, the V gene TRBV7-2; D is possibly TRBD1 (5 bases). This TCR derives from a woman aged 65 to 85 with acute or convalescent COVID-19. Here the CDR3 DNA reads TGTGCCAGCAGCAGCAGGGCTGGAGAGACCCAGTACTTC. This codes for CASSSRAGETQYF.